This T cell receptor (beta chain) derives from a study of cytomegalovirus exposure and HLA in healthy donors. This clone came up once. The antigen remains undetermined. Whole-study results and caveats: It was likely that a cluster of highly shared sequence variants was a sequencing artifact.

Germline CDR1 and CDR2: KGHSH and LQKENI. CDR3 size: 16 residues. V was pared by 2 bases and J by 3 bases, with 10 bases of the junction left unmatched. PCR primers comprised 60 Vbeta and 13 Jbeta primers. Per the authors' pipeline: The count from a later analysis was some 83 million unique TCR beta chains, around 10 million of them shared. The assay was immunoSEQ multiplex PCR, and TCRdb's table has in-frame clones only and misses some. V, J and clone size were drawn from that table, and D and trimming were deduced from the DNA. The sample shows about 160,000 clones, around 68% of them seen only once.

What was sequenced was PBMCs. This clonotype originated in a man over 45 in good health and CMV-seronegative. V is TRBV18 and J is TRBJ2-7; 7 bases align to TRBD2. This CDR3 is CASSPGRGASGYEQYF. CDR3 DNA sequence: TGTGCCAGCTCACCAGGAAGAGGGGCTAGCGGCTACGAGCAGTACTTC.